The 10 T cell receptor beta chains reported below all come from one sample, sequenced in a study of CD8 T cells in Susac syndrome. Reverse transcription of roughly 0.5 to 1 ug RNA was carried out with random hexamers. One entry per CDR3 protein results from TCRdb running MiXCR on the immunoSEQ multiplex PCR reads. The sample includes 170,000 or so distinct CDR3 sequences, 90% to 97% of them seen just once. Sequenced sample: CD4+ T cells from PBMCs. The receptors shown here come from a human donor with Susac syndrome.

The genes are TRBV6-5 and TRBJ2-1; D not resolved. With 2 bases removed from V and 2 bases from J, the gap between germline ends came to 7 bases. The CDR3 loop spans 14 amino acids. Germline V gives CDR1 MNHEY, CDR2 SVGAGI. CDR3 loop: CASSYRSTYNEQFF. CDR3 nucleotides: TGTGCCAGCAGTTACCGGTCTACCTACAATGAGCAGTTCTTC.

V is TRBV29-1 and J is TRBJ1-1; no definite D call. The CDR3 sequence is 10 residues long. CDR1 and CDR2 (germline): SQVTM, ANQGSEA. The V end was cut by 7 bases, the J end by 11 bases, with 14 bases between. CDR3 sequence reads: CSGRAGSAFF. The CDR3 DNA reads as TGCAGCGGACGGGCGGGTTCCGCTTTCTTT.

The gene calls are TRBV12-3 or TRBV12-4 and TRBJ2-1; D is uncertain. Trimming took 6 bases from V and 9 from J, leaving 12 bases between them. The CDR3 is 12 residues long. The CDR3 here is CASRIGRIEQFF. Here the CDR3 DNA reads TGTGCCAGCAGGATAGGAAGGATTGAGCAGTTCTTC.

V is TRBV14 and J is TRBJ2-5; D could derive from TRBD1 or TRBD2 (5 bases each). V was clipped by 2 bases and J by 2 bases, with 12 bases between them. Germline V lookup: CDR1 SGHDN, CDR2 FVKESK. CDR3 length: 15 amino acids. CDR3 residues: CASSQTKGTQETQYF. CDR3 in DNA: TGTGCCAGCAGCCAAACGAAAGGGACGCAAGAGACCCAGTACTTC.

The count of this clonotype is one. This chain links TRBV29-1 with TRBJ1-1; D call uncertain. The CDR3 extends over 13 amino acids. Trimming removed 6 bases from V and 7 bases from J, with 18 bases in between. Germline assignment: CDR1 SQVTM and CDR2 ANQGSEA. Here the CDR3 reads CSVVSRGQSEAFF. For the CDR3, the DNA is TGCAGCGTCGTCTCGAGAGGGCAGAGTGAAGCTTTCTTT.

The chain's CDR3 is CASSSSLVRNQFF. CDR3 nucleotides: TGTGCCAGCAGCTCCAGCCTAGTCAGGAACCAGTTCTTC. This chain links TRBV7-3 with TRBJ2-1; D gene ambiguous. The CDR3 totals 13 residues. V was shortened by 4 bases and J by 13 bases, with 17 bases between the two germline ends. The germline gives CDR1 SGHTA, CDR2 FQGTGA. The variable domain in full, with the rest retrieved from reference TRBV7-3 and TRBJ2-1, is GAGVSQTPSNKVTEKGKYVELRCDPISGHTALYWYRQSLGQGPEFLIYFQGTGAADDSGLPNDRFFAVRPEGSVSTLKIQRTERGDSAVYLCASSSSLVRNQFFGPGTRLTVL.

The gene calls are TRBV12-3 or TRBV12-4 and TRBJ1-2, with 7 bases fitting TRBD1. The CDR3 has 14 residues. V lost 6 bases to trimming and J lost 2 bases; unmatched junction nucleotides: 6. CDR3 sequence (DNA): TGTGCCAGCAGCCCACCGGGACAGAACTATGGCTACACCTTC. Translated, it gives CASSPPGQNYGYTF.

The chain combines TRBV7-6 with TRBJ2-2; TRBD1 is a possible D gene (5 bases). Per germline, CDR1 SGHVS and CDR2 FNYEAQ. CDR3 size: 15 residues. Deletions cut 0 bases from V and 2 bases from J, with 7 bases between. The CDR3 DNA reads TGTGCCAGCAGCTTAGCCGACAGTAACACCGGGGAGCTGTTTTTT. Amino acids: CASSLADSNTGELFF.

This sequence joins TRBV20-1 and TRBJ1-5, with a weak D call TRBD1 (6 bases). Trimming removed 1 base from V and 4 bases from J, with 14 bases in between. CDR1 DFQATT and CDR2 SNEGSKA come from the germline V gene (reference sequence). There are 15 residues in the CDR3. The CDR3 sequence is CSARGTTGANQPQHF. The CDR3 region has the DNA TGCAGTGCTAGAGGTACGACAGGAGCTAATCAGCCCCAGCATTTT.

CDR3 DNA sequence: TGTGCCACCAGTGACAGAGCCAAAAACATTCAGTACTTC. Encoded protein: CATSDRAKNIQYF. The chain has TRBV24-1 and TRBJ2-4; no firm D call. The CDR3 runs to 13 residues. V was clipped by 4 bases and J by 0 bases, with 3 bases between them. The V gene's germline CDR1 is KGHDR and CDR2 SFDVKD.